These 32 T cell receptor beta chains came from one sample sequenced in a study of memory CD4+ T cells and cytomegalovirus serostatus. The sort gate was single viable CD3+CD4+CD8-CD45RO+ cells for memory CD4+ T cells. The assay was immunoSEQ multiplex PCR, and TCRdb's table has in-frame clones only and misses some. The sample holds about 53,000 clones; roughly 80% are singletons and the top ten take under 0.9%. What was sequenced was memory CD4+ T cells from blood. These receptors were obtained from an adult in good health and CMV-seronegative.

This chain links TRBV4-3 with TRBJ2-7; 7 bases align to TRBD1. CDR3 length equals 17 residues. CDR1 and CDR2 (germline): LGHNA, YSLEER. Trimming removed 0 bases from V and 0 bases from J; junction bases left unmatched: 8. The DNA for the CDR3 is TGCGCCAGCAGCCAAGAAGCCGGGACAGAGCCCTCCTACGAGCAGTACTTC. Translating gives CASSQEAGTEPSYEQYF.

This clone is termed medium-sized. CDR3 DNA: TGTGCCTGGATTGGCAGGGCGAACTATGGCTACACCTTC. Translating it yields CAWIGRANYGYTF. This chain joins TRBV30 and TRBJ1-2; TRBD1 might be the D (5 bases). The V and J ends lost 4 bases and 2 bases respectively, with 11 bases between them. The germline gives CDR1 GTSNPN, CDR2 SVGIG (reference sequence). This CDR3 has 13 residues.

The V and J genes are TRBV11-3 and TRBJ2-7, with TRBD1 matching over 8 bases. CDR3 length equals 14 residues. Germline CDR1 is SGHNT and CDR2 is YENEEA. J was trimmed by 2 bases and V by 2 bases; bases with no gene match: 2. CDR3 in DNA: TGTGCCAGCAGCTTACAGGGGGCGACCTACGAGCAGTACTTC. Its translation: CASSLQGATYEQYF. The full variable domain, in which reference TRBV11-3 and TRBJ2-7 provide the parts outside the CDR3, is EAGVVQSPRYKIIEKKQPVAFWCNPISGHNTLYWYLQNLGQGPELLIRYENEEAVDDSQLPKDRFSAERLKGVDSTLKIQPAELGDSAVYLCASSLQGATYEQYFGPGTRLTVT.

Here the CDR3 DNA reads TGCGCCAGCAGCTTGTCCCCGTCCCCCGGGGAGCTGTTTTTT. This encodes CASSLSPSPGELFF. The rearrangement links TRBV5-1 to TRBJ2-2, with D uncertain. The CDR3 loop spans 14 amino acids. Trimming pared 1 base from V and 6 bases from J, leaving 10 bases between. CDR1 and CDR2 (germline): SGHRS, YFSETQ.

The chain couples TRBV6-1 to TRBJ1-5, with D uncertain. CDR3 size: 13 residues. Looked up from germline, CDR1 is MNHNS and CDR2 is SASEGT. Trimming left V 2 bases short and J 7 bases short, with 9 bases between. The CDR3 is CASSERRDQPQHF. CDR3 DNA: TGTGCCAGCAGTGAACGCCGAGACCAGCCCCAGCATTTT.

The chain carries TRBV28 and TRBJ1-2; D not resolved. Germline CDR1 is MDHEN and CDR2 is SYDVKM. The CDR3 runs to 13 residues. V lost 10 bases and J 1 base, leaving 13 bases between the germline ends. This CDR3 reads CATPRAGNYGYTF. CDR3 bases: TGTGCCACCCCTAGGGCGGGTAACTATGGCTACACCTTC.

This chain joins TRBV6-1 and TRBJ1-2, with a possible D match to TRBD1 (6 bases). V gave up 0 bases and J gave up 5 bases, with 13 bases separating them. This CDR3 comprises 15 residues. Germline-derived CDR1 and CDR2 are MNHNS and SASEGT. CDR3: CASSEAIGTLYGYTF. Written as DNA, the CDR3 is TGTGCCAGCAGTGAAGCGATCGGGACACTTTATGGCTACACCTTC.

V gene TRBV2 combines with J gene TRBJ1-1, with TRBD1 matching over 10 bases. V shed 6 bases, J shed 4 bases, and the junction held 8 bases outside the gene matches. CDR1 SNHLY and CDR2 FYNNEI come from the germline V gene. CDR3 length equals 15 residues. CDR3 bases: TGTGCCAGCAGCTTCACCGGGACAGGGGTCACTGAAGCTTTCTTT. The encoded protein is CASSFTGTGVTEAFF.

V is TRBV7-2 and J is TRBJ2-2, with 7 bases aligning to TRBD1. The germline V gene has CDR1 SGHTA and CDR2 FQGNSA. The V segment lost 2 bases and the J segment 0 bases; nucleotides outside the gene matches: 3. The CDR3 runs 16 residues. The CDR3 reads CASSLIGTANTGELFF. As DNA, the CDR3 is TGTGCCAGCAGCTTAATCGGGACAGCGAACACCGGGGAGCTGTTTTTT.

The chain combines TRBV6-6 with TRBJ2-1, with 9 bases fitting TRBD2. The germline gives CDR1 MNHNY, CDR2 SVGAGI (reference sequence). Trimming cost V 4 bases and J 3 bases; bases outside gene matches: 1. The CDR3 contains 14 residues. The CDR3 loop reads CASSSTSGYNEQFF. DNA for the CDR3: TGTGCCAGCAGTTCGACTAGCGGCTACAATGAGCAGTTCTTC.

The chain employs TRBV5-4 and TRBJ2-7; unclear D gene. The CDR3 runs to 15 residues. V was shortened by 4 bases and J by 3 bases, with 17 bases between the two germline ends. Germline CDR1 reads SGHNT; CDR2 reads YYREEE (reference sequence). CDR3 DNA: TGTGCCAGCAGCCCTGCCCAAGGCTATTTCTACGAGCAGTACTTC. It translates to CASSPAQGYFYEQYF.

V and J are TRBV7-2 and TRBJ2-1; D uncertain. V gave up 5 bases and J gave up 0 bases, with 14 bases separating them. CDR3 length equals 16 residues. Germline V gene lookup returns CDR1 SGHTA and CDR2 FQGNSA. Here the CDR3 reads CASSRDSTSSYNEQFF. The CDR3 DNA follows: TGTGCCAGCAGCCGCGACTCCACGAGCTCCTACAATGAGCAGTTCTTC.

The chain employs TRBV11-2 and TRBJ2-1; 7 nucleotides agree with TRBD2. Germline trimming cut 3 bases from V and 10 bases from J; bases unmatched to any gene: 6. Per germline, CDR1 SGHAT and CDR2 FQNNGV. The CDR3 runs to 13 residues. The CDR3 sequence is CASSFRLADEQFF. In nucleotides, the CDR3 is TGTGCCAGCAGCTTTCGGCTAGCGGACGAGCAGTTCTTC.

The genes are TRBV19 and TRBJ2-3; D unclear. V lost 3 bases, J lost 0 bases, and 10 bases lay in between. CDR1 and CDR2 from the germline V gene are LNHDA and SQIVND (reference sequence). This CDR3 contains 15 residues. The CDR3 sequence is CASSISSVSTDTQYF. DNA of the CDR3: TGTGCCAGTAGTATTTCCTCCGTCAGCACAGATACGCAGTATTTT.

This clone was detected only once. This chain connects TRBV10-3 to TRBJ2-3; TRBD1 aligns across 10 bases. Losses at the gene ends were 6 bases for V and 1 base for J; bases not matched to a gene: 1. The CDR3 spans 14 residues. Germline CDR1 ENHRY, CDR2 SYGVKD. The CDR3 DNA reads TGTGCCATCAGGGGGACAGGGGGCACAGATACGCAGTATTTT. It yields the protein CAIRGTGGTDTQYF.

The chain is built from TRBV29-1 and TRBJ2-5, with D hard to call. Trimming left V 5 bases short and J 5 bases short, with 15 bases between. Germline V gene sequence: CDR1 SQVTM, CDR2 ANQGSEA. The CDR3 has 13 residues. CDR3 nucleotide sequence: TGCAGCGTTCCTTTACCCTCAGTGGAGACCCAGTACTTC. Residues: CSVPLPSVETQYF.

The CDR3 here is CASSLSANTEAFF. The CDR3 coding sequence is TGCGCCAGCAGCTTGTCAGCGAACACTGAAGCTTTCTTT. This chain links TRBV5-1 with TRBJ1-1; no firm D call. V lost 1 base and J 1 base, leaving 5 bases between the germline ends. Germline-derived CDR1 and CDR2 are SGHRS and YFSETQ. The CDR3 contains 13 residues.

The V and J genes are TRBV5-1 and TRBJ2-5; no clear D. In germline, CDR1 is SGHRS, CDR2 YFSETQ. CDR3 length equals 14 residues. With 0 bases removed from V and 0 bases from J, the gap between germline ends came to 6 bases. The CDR3 spells CASSLGGNQETQYF. Written as DNA, the CDR3 is TGCGCCAGCAGCTTGGGGGGAAACCAAGAGACCCAGTACTTC.

The chain uses TRBV2 and TRBJ1-1, with D hard to call. There are 15 residues in the CDR3. Germline CDR1 and CDR2: SNHLY and FYNNEI. V was trimmed by 5 bases and J by 2 bases, leaving 15 bases between them. In DNA, the CDR3 is TGTGCCAGCAGTTCCGACCCCGGGGTTAACACTGAAGCTTTCTTT. Encoded protein: CASSSDPGVNTEAFF.

This chain connects TRBV11-2 to TRBJ2-7, with a weak D call TRBD1 (6 bases). Germline assignment: CDR1 SGHAT and CDR2 FQNNGV. The CDR3 runs 14 residues. The ends were cut back, 5 bases at V and 1 base at J, with 12 bases in the middle. As DNA, the CDR3 is TGTGCCAGCAGCGTATCGGACAGTTCCTACGAGCAGTACTTC. This codes for CASSVSDSSYEQYF.

This chain links TRBV7-2 with TRBJ1-1; D gene ambiguous. The CDR3 sequence is 16 residues long. Trimming pared 8 bases from V and 4 bases from J, leaving 23 bases between. The germline V gene encodes CDR1 SGHTA and CDR2 FQGNSA. CDR3 region: CASPPEVVSVVTEAFF. In DNA, the CDR3 is TGTGCCAGCCCCCCGGAGGTTGTTTCGGTGGTCACTGAAGCTTTCTTT.

Here the CDR3 reads CASSSGGRGRGNYGYTF. Here the CDR3 DNA reads TGCGCCAGCAGTAGCGGGGGCAGGGGGCGCGGAAACTATGGCTACACCTTC. The chain couples TRBV5-1 to TRBJ1-2; 8 bases fit TRBD1. J lost 2 bases, V lost 5 bases, and 14 bases had no gene match. Germline CDR1 reads SGHRS; CDR2 reads YFSETQ. This CDR3 contains 17 residues.

The chain has TRBV7-9 and TRBJ1-1; D might be TRBD1 (6 bases). The CDR3 runs 12 residues. CDR1 and CDR2 (germline): SEHNR, FQNEAQ (reference sequence). V lost 1 base and J lost 11, with 11 bases in between. The DNA for the CDR3 is TGTGCCAGCAGCTTAGACAGGGCAAGGGCTTTCTTT. Translation gives CASSLDRARAFF.

This clone was seen ten or more times. The chain joins TRBV2 to TRBJ2-7; 9 nucleotides match TRBD1. CDR1 and CDR2 (germline): SNHLY, FYNNEI. The CDR3 is made up of 14 amino acids. The J segment lost 6 bases and the V segment lost 4 bases, leaving 7 bases of the junction unmatched. The CDR3 loop is CASSVSGQGSEQYF. In nucleotides, the CDR3 is TGTGCCAGCAGTGTCTCGGGACAGGGTAGCGAGCAGTACTTC.

The rearrangement joins TRBV9 to TRBJ2-3; the D call may be TRBD1 or TRBD2 (5 bases each). V dropped 2 bases and J dropped 2 bases, with 15 bases sitting between them. Germline V CDR1 and CDR2: SGDLS, YYNGEE. The CDR3 sequence is 16 residues long. CDR3 DNA: TGTGCCAGCAGCGTCTCGGGACGACTCGACACAGATACGCAGTATTTT. Residues: CASSVSGRLDTDTQYF.

This clone is a singleton in its sample. The chain uses TRBV14 and TRBJ2-6, with D maybe TRBD2 (6 bases). The V end was cut by 8 bases, the J end by 4 bases, with 12 bases between. The CDR3 length is 14 residues. The V gene's germline CDR1 is SGHDN and CDR2 FVKESK. The CDR3 spells CASYRGGGANVLTF. The CDR3 DNA follows: TGTGCCAGCTATAGGGGAGGAGGGGCCAACGTCCTGACTTTC.

The V and J genes are TRBV21-1 and TRBJ2-5; the DNA was not used to check the table's D call, TRBD1. TRBV21-1 is a pseudogene segment. CDR3 length: 16 amino acids. The CDR3 region has the DNA TGTGCCAGCAGCAAGCGCCTACAGGGGAACCAAGAGACCCAGTACTTC. Amino acid sequence: CASSKRLQGNQETQYF.

This clone was recorded once. The chain recombines TRBV5-1 with TRBJ1-4, with D perhaps matching TRBD1 (5 bases). V gave up 0 bases and J gave up 8 bases, with 11 bases separating them. Germline CDR1 is SGHRS and CDR2 is YFSETQ. The CDR3 contains 14 residues. CDR3 amino acids: CASSLDQGGEKLFF. The CDR3 region has the DNA TGCGCCAGCAGCTTGGATCAGGGAGGAGAAAAACTGTTTTTT. Variable domain in full (rest from reference TRBV5-1 and TRBJ1-4): KAGVTQTPRYLIKTRGQQVTLSCSPISGHRSVSWYQQTPGQGLQFLFEYFSETQRNKGNFPGRFSGRQFSNSRSEMNVSTLELGDSALYLCASSLDQGGEKLFFGSGTQLSVL.

The chain couples TRBV4-3 to TRBJ1-4; D may be TRBD1 (5 bases). CDR1 is LGHNA, CDR2 YSLEER, per germline. The V gene lost 0 bases and the J gene lost 10 bases, with 15 bases spanning the gap. The CDR3 sequence is 15 residues long. Written as DNA, the CDR3 is TGCGCCAGCAGCCAAGATAGGCAGGGCGGAGGAAAACTGTTTTTT. Its protein is CASSQDRQGGGKLFF.

V gene TRBV11-2 combines with J gene TRBJ1-2; possibly TRBD1 for D (5 bases). The CDR3 sequence is 17 residues long. CDR1 SGHAT and CDR2 FQNNGV come from the germline V gene. V lost 4 bases, J lost 0 bases, and 18 bases lay in between. The CDR3 bases are TGTGCCAGCAGCTCCTTAGGCGGGACCAGCCCTAACTATGGCTACACCTTC. This codes for CASSSLGGTSPNYGYTF.

The chain carries TRBV6-1 and TRBJ1-1; D is unresolved. Trimming took off 5 bases at V and 1 base at J, with 11 bases between the two ends. The CDR3 covers 14 residues. Germline V gives CDR1 MNHNS, CDR2 SASEGT. The CDR3 sequence is CASSRTASNTEAFF. Here the CDR3 DNA reads TGTGCCAGCAGTCGGACGGCTTCGAACACTGAAGCTTTCTTT.

The V and J genes are TRBV29-1 and TRBJ1-6; TRBD1 matches 7 bases. The CDR3 sequence is 14 residues long. The V and J ends lost 5 bases and 9 bases, in that order; junction bases with no gene match: 10. The germline V gene has CDR1 SQVTM and CDR2 ANQGSEA. The DNA for the CDR3 is TGCAGCGTTTCCCTAGGGGGCAAAACTTCACCCCTCCACTTT. Protein sequence: CSVSLGGKTSPLHF. Full variable domain (outside the CDR3, taken from reference TRBV29-1 and TRBJ1-6): SAVISQKPSRDICQRGTSLTIQCQVDSQVTMMFWYRQQPGQSLTLIATANQGSEATYESGFVIDKFPISRPNLTFSTLTVSNMSPEDSSIYLCSVSLGGKTSPLHFGNGTRLTVT.